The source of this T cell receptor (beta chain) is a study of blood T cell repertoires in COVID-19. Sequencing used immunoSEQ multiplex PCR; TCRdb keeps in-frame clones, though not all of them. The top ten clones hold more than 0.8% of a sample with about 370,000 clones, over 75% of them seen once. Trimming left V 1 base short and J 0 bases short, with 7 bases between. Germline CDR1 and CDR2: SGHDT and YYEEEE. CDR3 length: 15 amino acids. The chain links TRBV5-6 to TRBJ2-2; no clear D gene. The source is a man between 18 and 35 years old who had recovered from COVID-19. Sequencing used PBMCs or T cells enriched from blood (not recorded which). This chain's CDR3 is CASSLYTPNTGELFF. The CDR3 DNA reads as TGTGCCAGCAGCTTGTACACGCCGAACACCGGGGAGCTGTTTTTT.